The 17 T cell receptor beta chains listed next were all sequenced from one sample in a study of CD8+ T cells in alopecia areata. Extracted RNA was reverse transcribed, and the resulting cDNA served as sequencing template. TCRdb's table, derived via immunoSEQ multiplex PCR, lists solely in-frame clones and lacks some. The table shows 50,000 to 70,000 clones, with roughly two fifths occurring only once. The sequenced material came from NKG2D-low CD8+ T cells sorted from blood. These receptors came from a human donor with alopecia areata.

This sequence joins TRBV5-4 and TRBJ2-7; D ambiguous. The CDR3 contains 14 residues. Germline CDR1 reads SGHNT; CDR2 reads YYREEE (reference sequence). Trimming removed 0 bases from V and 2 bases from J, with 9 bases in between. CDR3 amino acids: CASSLGEFTYEQYF. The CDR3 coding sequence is TGTGCCAGCAGCTTGGGTGAGTTCACCTACGAGCAGTACTTC.

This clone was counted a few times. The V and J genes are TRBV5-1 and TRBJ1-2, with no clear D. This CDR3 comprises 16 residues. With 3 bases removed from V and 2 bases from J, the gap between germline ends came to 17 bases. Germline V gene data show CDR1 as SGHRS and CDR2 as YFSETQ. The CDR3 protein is CASSWARGGNNYGYTF. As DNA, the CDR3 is TGCGCCAGCAGCTGGGCCCGAGGAGGGAACAACTATGGCTACACCTTC.

The DNA for the CDR3 is TGTGCCATACGTAGAGCAGGGGATTGGGAGACCCAGTACTTC. Protein: CAIRRAGDWETQYF. The gene calls are TRBV27 and TRBJ2-5, with a weak D call TRBD1 (6 bases). The germline V and J ends were trimmed by 10 bases and 5 bases, with 20 bases remaining between them. The CDR3 is made up of 14 amino acids. Germline CDR1 MNHEY, CDR2 SMNVEV (reference sequence).

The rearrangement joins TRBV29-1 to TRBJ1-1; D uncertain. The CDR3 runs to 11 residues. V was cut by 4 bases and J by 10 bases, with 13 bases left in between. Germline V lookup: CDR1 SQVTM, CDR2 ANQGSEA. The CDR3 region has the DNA TGCAGCGTTGGCGTCTCCCTAGGAGCTTTCTTT. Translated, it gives CSVGVSLGAFF.

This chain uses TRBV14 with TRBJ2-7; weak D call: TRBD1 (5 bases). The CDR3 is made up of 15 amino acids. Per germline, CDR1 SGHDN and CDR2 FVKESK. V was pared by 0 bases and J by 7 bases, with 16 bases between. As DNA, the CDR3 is TGTGCCAGCAGCCAAGAACCGTGGGAAGGGGCAGAGCAGTACTTC. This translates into CASSQEPWEGAEQYF.

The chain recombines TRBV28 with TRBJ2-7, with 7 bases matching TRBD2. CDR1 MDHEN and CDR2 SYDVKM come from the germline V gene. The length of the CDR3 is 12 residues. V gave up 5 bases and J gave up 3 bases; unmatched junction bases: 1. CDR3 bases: TGTGCCAGCAGTCCTAGCGGCTACGAGCAGTACTTC. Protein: CASSPSGYEQYF.

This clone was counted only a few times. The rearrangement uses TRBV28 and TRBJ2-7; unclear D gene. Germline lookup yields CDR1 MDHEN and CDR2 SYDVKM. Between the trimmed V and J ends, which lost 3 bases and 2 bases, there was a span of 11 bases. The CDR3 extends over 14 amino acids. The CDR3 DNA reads TGTGCCAGCAGTTTGGAAAATCTCGCCTACGAGCAGTACTTC. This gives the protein CASSLENLAYEQYF. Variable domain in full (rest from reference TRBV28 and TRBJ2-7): DVKVTQSSRYLVKRTGEKVFLECVQDMDHENMFWYRQDPGLGLRLIYFSYDVKMKEKGDIPEGYSVSREKKERFSLILESASTNQTSMYLCASSLENLAYEQYFGPGTRLTVT.

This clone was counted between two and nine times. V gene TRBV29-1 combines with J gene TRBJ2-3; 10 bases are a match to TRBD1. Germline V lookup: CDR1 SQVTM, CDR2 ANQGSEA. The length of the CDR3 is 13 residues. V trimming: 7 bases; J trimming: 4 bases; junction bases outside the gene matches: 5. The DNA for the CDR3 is TGCAGCGCGACAGGGGGCGCAGCAGATACGCAGTATTTT. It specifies CSATGGAADTQYF.

CDR3 amino acids: CASSHADRGGGTQYF. The CDR3 bases are TGTGCCAGCAGCCATGCGGACAGGGGAGGTGGTACGCAGTATTTT. The V and J genes are TRBV27 and TRBJ2-3; 9 positions match TRBD1. J lost 8 bases, V lost 6 bases, and 12 bases had no gene match. The length of the CDR3 is 15 residues. From germline, CDR1 is MNHEY and CDR2 SMNVEV (reference sequence).

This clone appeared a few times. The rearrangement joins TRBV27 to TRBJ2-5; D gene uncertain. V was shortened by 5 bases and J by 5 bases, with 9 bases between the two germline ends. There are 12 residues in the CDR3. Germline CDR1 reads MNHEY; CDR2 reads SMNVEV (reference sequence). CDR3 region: CASSTVGETQYF. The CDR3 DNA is TGTGCCAGCAGTACAGTGGGGGAGACCCAGTACTTC.

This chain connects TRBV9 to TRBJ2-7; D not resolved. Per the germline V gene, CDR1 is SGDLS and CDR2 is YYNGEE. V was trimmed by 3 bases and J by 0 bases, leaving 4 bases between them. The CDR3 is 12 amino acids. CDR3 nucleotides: TGTGCCAGCAGCGGGATCTCCTACGAGCAGTACTTC. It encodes CASSGISYEQYF.

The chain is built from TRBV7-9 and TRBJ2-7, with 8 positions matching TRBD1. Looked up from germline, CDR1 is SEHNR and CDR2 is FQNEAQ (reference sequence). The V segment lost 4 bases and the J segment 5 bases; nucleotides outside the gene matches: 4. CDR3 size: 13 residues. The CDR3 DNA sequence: TGTGCCAGCAGCTCGGGCAGGGGGCACGAGCAGTACTTC. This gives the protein CASSSGRGHEQYF. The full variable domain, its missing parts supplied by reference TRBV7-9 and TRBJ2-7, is DTGVSQNPRHKITKRGQNVTFRCDPISEHNRLYWYRQTLGQGPEFLTYFQNEAQLEKSRLLSDRFSAERPKGSFSTLEIQRTEQGDSAMYLCASSSGRGHEQYFGPGTRLTVT.

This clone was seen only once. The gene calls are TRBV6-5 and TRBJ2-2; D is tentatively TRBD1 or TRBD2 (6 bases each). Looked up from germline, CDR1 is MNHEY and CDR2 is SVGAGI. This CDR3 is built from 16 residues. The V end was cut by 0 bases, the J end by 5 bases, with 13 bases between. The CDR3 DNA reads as TGTGCCAGCAGTTACTCGATTGGGGGGCCTACCGGGGAGCTGTTTTTT. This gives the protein CASSYSIGGPTGELFF.

CDR3 residues: CASSLLGRSAVSPLHF. The CDR3, as DNA: TGTGCCAGCAGTTTATTGGGCAGGTCGGCGGTATCACCCCTCCACTTT. V usage is TRBV28 and J usage is TRBJ1-6; the D is unclear. Trimming removed 1 base at V and 10 bases at J, with 17 bases between. Germline CDR1 is MDHEN and CDR2 is SYDVKM. The CDR3 runs 16 residues. Full variable domain (outside the CDR3, taken from reference TRBV28 and TRBJ1-6): DVKVTQSSRYLVKRTGEKVFLECVQDMDHENMFWYRQDPGLGLRLIYFSYDVKMKEKGDIPEGYSVSREKKERFSLILESASTNQTSMYLCASSLLGRSAVSPLHFGNGTRLTVT.

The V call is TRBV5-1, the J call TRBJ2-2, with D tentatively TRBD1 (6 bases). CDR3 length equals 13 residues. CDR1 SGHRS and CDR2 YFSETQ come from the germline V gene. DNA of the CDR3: TGCGGTTCCCGGGACAAAAGAGCCGGGGAGCTGTTTTTT. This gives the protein CGSRDKRAGELFF.

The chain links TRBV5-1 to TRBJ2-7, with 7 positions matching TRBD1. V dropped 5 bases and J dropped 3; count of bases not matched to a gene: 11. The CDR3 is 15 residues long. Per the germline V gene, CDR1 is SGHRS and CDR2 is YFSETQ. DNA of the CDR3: TGCGCCAGCAGGCAGCTTGAGAACAGGGGCTACGAGCAGTACTTC. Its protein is CASRQLENRGYEQYF. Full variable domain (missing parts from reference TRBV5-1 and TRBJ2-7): KAGVTQTPRYLIKTRGQQVTLSCSPISGHRSVSWYQQTPGQGLQFLFEYFSETQRNKGNFPGRFSGRQFSNSRSEMNVSTLELGDSALYLCASRQLENRGYEQYFGPGTRLTVT.

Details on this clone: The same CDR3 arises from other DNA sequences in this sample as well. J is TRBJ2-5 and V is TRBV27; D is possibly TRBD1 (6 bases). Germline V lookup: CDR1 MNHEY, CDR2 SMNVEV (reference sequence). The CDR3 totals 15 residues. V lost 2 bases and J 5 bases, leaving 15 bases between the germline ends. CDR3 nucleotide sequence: TGTGCCAGCAGTTTAAGAGTCAGGGGCCAGGAGACCCAGTACTTC. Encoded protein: CASSLRVRGQETQYF.